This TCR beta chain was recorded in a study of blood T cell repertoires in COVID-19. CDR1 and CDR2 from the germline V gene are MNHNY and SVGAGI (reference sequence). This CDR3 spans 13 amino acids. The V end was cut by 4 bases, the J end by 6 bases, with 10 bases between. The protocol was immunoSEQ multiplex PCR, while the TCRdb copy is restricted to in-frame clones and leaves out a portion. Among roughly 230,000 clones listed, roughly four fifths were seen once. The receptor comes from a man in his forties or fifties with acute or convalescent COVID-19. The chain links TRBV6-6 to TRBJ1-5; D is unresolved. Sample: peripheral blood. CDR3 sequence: CASSFSARQPQHF. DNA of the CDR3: TGTGCCAGCAGTTTCTCGGCTCGTCAGCCCCAGCATTTT.